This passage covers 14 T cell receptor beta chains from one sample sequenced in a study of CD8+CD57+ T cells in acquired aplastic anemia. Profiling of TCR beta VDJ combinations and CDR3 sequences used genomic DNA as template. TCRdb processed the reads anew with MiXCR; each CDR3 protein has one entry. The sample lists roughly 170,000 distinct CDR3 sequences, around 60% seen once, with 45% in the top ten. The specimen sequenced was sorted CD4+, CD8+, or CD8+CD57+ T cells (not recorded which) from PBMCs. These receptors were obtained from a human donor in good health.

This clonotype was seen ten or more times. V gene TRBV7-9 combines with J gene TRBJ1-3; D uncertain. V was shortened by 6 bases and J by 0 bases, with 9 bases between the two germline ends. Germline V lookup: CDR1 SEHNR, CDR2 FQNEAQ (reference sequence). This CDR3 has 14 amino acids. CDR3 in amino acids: CASRTGDSGNTIYF. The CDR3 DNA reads TGTGCCAGCAGGACTGGCGACTCTGGAAACACCATATATTTT.

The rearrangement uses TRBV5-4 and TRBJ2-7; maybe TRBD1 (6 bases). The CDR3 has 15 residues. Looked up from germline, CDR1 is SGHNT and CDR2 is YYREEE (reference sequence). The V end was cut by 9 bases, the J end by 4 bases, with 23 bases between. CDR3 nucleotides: TGTGCCACTCGGAGTTGGGGACAAGATTGGTACGAGCAGTACTTC. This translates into CATRSWGQDWYEQYF.

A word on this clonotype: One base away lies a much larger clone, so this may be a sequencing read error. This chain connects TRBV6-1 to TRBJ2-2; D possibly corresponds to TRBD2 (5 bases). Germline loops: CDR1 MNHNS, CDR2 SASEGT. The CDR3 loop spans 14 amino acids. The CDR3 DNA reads TGTGCCAGCAGTGAAGACGTGGTAACCGGGGAGCTGTGTTTT. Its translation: CASSEDVVTGELCF.

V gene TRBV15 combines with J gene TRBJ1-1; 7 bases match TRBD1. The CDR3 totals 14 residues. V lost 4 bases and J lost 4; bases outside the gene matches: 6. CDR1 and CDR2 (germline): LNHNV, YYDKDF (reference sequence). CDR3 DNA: TGTGCCACCAGCACAAACAGGGGCCCCACTGAAGCTTTCTTT. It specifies CATSTNRGPTEAFF.

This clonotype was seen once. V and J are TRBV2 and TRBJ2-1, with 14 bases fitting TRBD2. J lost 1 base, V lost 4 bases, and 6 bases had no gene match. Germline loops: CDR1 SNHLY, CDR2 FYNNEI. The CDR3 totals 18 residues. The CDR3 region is CASSGGLAGVESYNEQFF. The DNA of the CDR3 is TGTGCCAGCAGTGGGGGACTAGCGGGAGTTGAGTCCTACAATGAGCAGTTCTTC.

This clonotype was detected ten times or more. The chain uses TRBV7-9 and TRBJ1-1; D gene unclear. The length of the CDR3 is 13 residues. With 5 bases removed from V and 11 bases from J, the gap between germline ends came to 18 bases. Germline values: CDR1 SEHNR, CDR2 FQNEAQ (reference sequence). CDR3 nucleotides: TGTGCCAGCAGCCCGCTTCCCCCCCTTGACGCTTTCTTT. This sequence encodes CASSPLPPLDAFF.

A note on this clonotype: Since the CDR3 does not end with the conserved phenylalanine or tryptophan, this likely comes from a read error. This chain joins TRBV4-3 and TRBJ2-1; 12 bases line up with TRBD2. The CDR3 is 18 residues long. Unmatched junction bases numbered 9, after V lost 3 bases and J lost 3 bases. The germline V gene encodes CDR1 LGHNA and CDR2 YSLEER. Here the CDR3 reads CASSQSTSGSHRYNEQFL. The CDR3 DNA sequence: TGCGCCAGCAGCCAGTCGACTAGCGGGAGCCATCGCTACAATGAGCAGTTCCTC.

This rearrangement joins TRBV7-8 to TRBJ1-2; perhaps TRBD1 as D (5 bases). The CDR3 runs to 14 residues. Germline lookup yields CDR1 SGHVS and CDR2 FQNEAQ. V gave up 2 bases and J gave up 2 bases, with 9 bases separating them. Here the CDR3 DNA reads TGTGCCAGCAGCTTAAGAGACAGAAACTATGGCTACACCTTC. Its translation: CASSLRDRNYGYTF.

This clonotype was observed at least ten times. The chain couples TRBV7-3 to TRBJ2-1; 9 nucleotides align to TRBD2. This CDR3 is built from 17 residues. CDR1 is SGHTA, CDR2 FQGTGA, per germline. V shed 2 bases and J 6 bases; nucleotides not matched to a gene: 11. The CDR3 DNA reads TGTGCCAGCAGCTTAGGCCGGGTAGCGGGAGTCTCCAATGAGCAGTTCTTC. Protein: CASSLGRVAGVSNEQFF.

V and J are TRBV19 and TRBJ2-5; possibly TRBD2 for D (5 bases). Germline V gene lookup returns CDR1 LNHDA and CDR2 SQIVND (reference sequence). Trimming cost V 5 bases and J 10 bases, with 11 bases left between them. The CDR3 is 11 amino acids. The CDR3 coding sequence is TGTGCCAGTAGTCCCGGAGGAGACCAGTACTTC. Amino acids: CASSPGGDQYF.

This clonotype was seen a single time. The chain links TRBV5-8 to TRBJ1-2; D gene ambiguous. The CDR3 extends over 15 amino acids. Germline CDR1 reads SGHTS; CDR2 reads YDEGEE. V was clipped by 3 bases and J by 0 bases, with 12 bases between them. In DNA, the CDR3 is TGTGCCAGCAGCTACGAAACGACGGCTAACTATGGCTACACCTTC. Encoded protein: CASSYETTANYGYTF.

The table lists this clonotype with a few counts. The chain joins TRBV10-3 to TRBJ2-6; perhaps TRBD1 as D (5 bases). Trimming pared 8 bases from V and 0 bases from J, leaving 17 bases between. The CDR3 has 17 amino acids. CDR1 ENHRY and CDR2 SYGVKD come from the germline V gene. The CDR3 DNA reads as TGTGCCATCGGCCGGATTGACAGCCTCTCTGGGGCCAACGTCCTGACTTTC. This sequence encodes CAIGRIDSLSGANVLTF.

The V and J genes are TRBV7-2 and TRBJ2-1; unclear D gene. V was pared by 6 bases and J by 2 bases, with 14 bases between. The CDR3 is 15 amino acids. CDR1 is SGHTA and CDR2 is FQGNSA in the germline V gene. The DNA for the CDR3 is TGTGCCAGCAGTTCCGACCTCGGACCCTACAATGAGCAGTTCTTC. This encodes CASSSDLGPYNEQFF.

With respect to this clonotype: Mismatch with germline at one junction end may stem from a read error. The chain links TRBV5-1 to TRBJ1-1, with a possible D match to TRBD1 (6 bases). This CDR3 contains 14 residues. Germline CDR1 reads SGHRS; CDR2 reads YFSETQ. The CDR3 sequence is CASSFTGWDTEAFF. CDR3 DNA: TGTGCCAGCAGCTTTACAGGGTGGGACACTGAAGCTTTCTTT.